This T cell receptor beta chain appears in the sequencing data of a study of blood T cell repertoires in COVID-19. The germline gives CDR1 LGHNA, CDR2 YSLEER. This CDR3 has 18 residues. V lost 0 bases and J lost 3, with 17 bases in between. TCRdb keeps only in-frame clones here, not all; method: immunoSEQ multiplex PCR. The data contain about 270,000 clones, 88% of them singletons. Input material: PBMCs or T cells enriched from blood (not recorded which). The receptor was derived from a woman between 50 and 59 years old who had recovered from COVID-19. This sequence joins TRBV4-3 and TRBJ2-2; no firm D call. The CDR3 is CASSQDRFDSRDTGELFF. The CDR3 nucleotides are TGCGCCAGCAGCCAAGATCGGTTTGACTCACGGGACACCGGGGAGCTGTTTTTT.